A single sample gave rise to the 20 T cell receptor beta chains below, sequenced in a study of PD-1 blockade in classical Hodgkin lymphoma. The data were produced by immunoSEQ multiplex PCR, yet TCRdb's version contains in-frame clones alone and is incomplete. The sample contains more than 75,000 clones, around 93% of which appear only once. As to time point: cycle 4 day 1 (C4D1), after less than seven weeks of nivolumab. Each of the patients experienced relapse following autologous stem cell transplantation, and their brentuximab vedotin exposure differed. The sequencing here drew on peripheral blood mononuclear cells (PBMCs), taken before the fourth cycle of nivolumab. Source of these receptors: a human donor with classical Hodgkin lymphoma.

This chain uses TRBV14 with TRBJ1-1; no firm D call. Per the germline V gene, CDR1 is SGHDN and CDR2 is FVKESK. The CDR3 is made up of 12 amino acids. Deletions cut 4 bases from V and 8 bases from J, with 11 bases between. This CDR3 reads CASSRSRVEAFF. The CDR3 DNA reads TGTGCCAGCAGCCGCTCTAGGGTGGAAGCTTTCTTT.

The CDR3 loop reads CATSRARRDATF. CDR3 bases: TGTGCCACCAGCAGGGCCCGCAGGGACGCCACCTTC. This chain links TRBV15 with TRBJ1-2; a weak D match, TRBD1 (5 bases). The V end lost 3 bases, the J end lost 13 bases, and 15 bases lay between the germline ends. Per germline, CDR1 LNHNV and CDR2 YYDKDF (reference sequence). This CDR3 comprises 12 residues.

This clone was seen only once. This chain links TRBV10-3 with TRBJ1-1, with D hard to call. Germline V gene sequence: CDR1 ENHRY, CDR2 SYGVKD. CDR3 length: 13 amino acids. V was cut by 6 bases and J by 1 base, with 9 bases left in between. The CDR3, as DNA: TGTGCCATCAGGGAGGACGGGAACACTGAAGCTTTCTTT. Translating gives CAIREDGNTEAFF.

This chain connects TRBV10-3 to TRBJ2-5, with TRBD2 matching over 11 bases. V lost 5 bases to trimming and J lost 1 base; unmatched junction nucleotides: 6. This CDR3 has 16 amino acids. The germline V gene encodes CDR1 ENHRY and CDR2 SYGVKD. This CDR3 reads CAISFSGREFQETQYF. CDR3 DNA: TGTGCCATCAGTTTTAGCGGGAGGGAATTCCAAGAGACCCAGTACTTC.

The chain carries TRBV6-5 and TRBJ2-5, with D possibly TRBD2 on 6 matching bases. Germline V gives CDR1 MNHEY, CDR2 SVGAGI. The CDR3 is 15 residues long. With 5 bases removed from V and 11 bases from J, the gap between germline ends came to 24 bases. CDR3 in DNA: TGTGCCAGCAGTCCCTTGTTGGGTACGGGAGTGGAGCAGTACTTC. Amino acids: CASSPLLGTGVEQYF.

The chain uses TRBV19 and TRBJ2-1; 7 bases align to TRBD2. Germline-derived CDR1 and CDR2 are LNHDA and SQIVND (reference sequence). V shed 0 bases, J shed 7 bases, and the junction held 6 bases outside the gene matches. The CDR3 runs 15 residues. CDR3 sequence (DNA): TGTGCCAGTAGTATAGAGCTAGCGGAATGGAATGAGCAGTTCTTC. It yields the protein CASSIELAEWNEQFF.

The V gene is TRBV5-1, the J gene TRBJ2-4, with 7 bases fitting TRBD2. Germline V gene data show CDR1 as SGHRS and CDR2 as YFSETQ. This CDR3 is 14 amino acids long. Trimming at V came to 3 bases and at J to 7 bases, leaving 7 bases not matched to a gene. Here the CDR3 DNA reads TGCGCCAGCAGCTCAATTAGCGGGCTTAACATTCAGTACTTC. Amino acid sequence: CASSSISGLNIQYF.

This chain links TRBV5-1 with TRBJ2-7; D is possibly TRBD2 (6 bases). Trimming took off 4 bases at V and 2 bases at J, with 7 bases between the two ends. The CDR3 runs to 12 residues. Per germline, CDR1 SGHRS and CDR2 YFSETQ. DNA of the CDR3: TGCGCCAGCAGCCCGGGGGCCTACGAGCAGTACTTC. Its translation: CASSPGAYEQYF.

This rearrangement joins TRBV7-3 to TRBJ2-3; 9 nucleotides agree with TRBD2. Unmatched junction bases numbered 14, after V lost 0 bases and J lost 4 bases. Germline V gene sequence: CDR1 SGHTA, CDR2 FQGTGA. The CDR3 totals 19 residues. The CDR3, as DNA: TGTGCCAGCAGCTTAACGCGCGGGATGACTAGCGGAGTGCCAGATACGCAGTATTTT. The encoded protein is CASSLTRGMTSGVPDTQYF.

The chain carries TRBV28 and TRBJ2-5, with TRBD1 identical over 12 bases. CDR1 and CDR2 (germline): MDHEN, SYDVKM. This CDR3 region has 16 residues. J gave up 4 bases and V 2 bases, and 5 bases lay outside the gene matches. CDR3: CASSLQGTGGAETQYF. CDR3 nucleotide sequence: TGTGCCAGCAGTTTACAGGGGACAGGGGGCGCAGAGACCCAGTACTTC.

The rearrangement joins TRBV11-2 to TRBJ1-4; maybe TRBD1 (6 bases). Germline CDR1 reads SGHAT; CDR2 reads FQNNGV. V dropped 5 bases and J dropped 0 bases, with 19 bases sitting between them. The CDR3 runs to 18 residues. The CDR3: CASSRVQGPSSTNEKLFF. CDR3 bases: TGTGCCAGCAGCAGAGTTCAGGGGCCCTCATCAACTAATGAAAAACTGTTTTTT.

The chain is built from TRBV13 and TRBJ2-3; perhaps TRBD2 as D (5 bases). Trimming pared 1 base from V and 1 base from J, leaving 18 bases between. The CDR3 loop spans 18 amino acids. CDR1 is PRHDT, CDR2 FYEKMQ, per germline (reference sequence). Written as DNA, the CDR3 is TGTGCCAGCAGCTTAGAGCTATCACGGGGAACCCGCACAGATACGCAGTATTTT. Translated, it gives CASSLELSRGTRTDTQYF.

This clone was picked up one time. This chain links TRBV5-6 with TRBJ2-1; 10 bases are a match to TRBD2. CDR3 length: 16 amino acids. V was clipped by 4 bases and J by 7 bases; unmatched bases: 11. Looked up from germline, CDR1 is SGHDT and CDR2 is YYEEEE. CDR3 sequence reads: CASSQPGLASLNEQFF. The CDR3 coding sequence is TGTGCCAGCAGCCAACCGGGACTAGCGTCTCTTAATGAGCAGTTCTTC. The full variable domain, in which reference TRBV5-6 and TRBJ2-1 provide the parts outside the CDR3, is DAGVTQSPTHLIKTRGQQVTLRCSPKSGHDTVSWYQQALGQGPQFIFQYYEEEERQRGNFPDRFSGHQFPNYSSELNVNALLLGDSALYLCASSQPGLASLNEQFFGPGTRLTVL.

The chain joins TRBV7-8 to TRBJ1-3; D remains unclear. The CDR3 totals 15 residues. V shed 1 base and J shed 4 bases, with 11 bases lying between them. The germline V gene encodes CDR1 SGHVS and CDR2 FQNEAQ. The DNA of the CDR3 is TGTGCCAGCAGCTTAGAAGACACCCAAGGAAACACCATATATTTT. This gives the protein CASSLEDTQGNTIYF. Combining the CDR3 with reference TRBV7-8 and TRBJ1-3 gives the whole variable domain GAGVSQSPRYKVAKRGQDVALRCDPISGHVSLFWYQQALGQGPEFLTYFQNEAQLDKSGLPSDRFFAERPEGSVSTLKIQRTQQEDSAVYLCASSLEDTQGNTIYFGEGSWLTVV.

For the CDR3, the DNA is TGTGCCAGCAGTTTACAGGGGGGTTCACCCCTCCACTTT. It specifies CASSLQGGSPLHF. The chain couples TRBV27 to TRBJ1-6; TRBD1 aligns across 7 bases. V trimming: 2 bases; J trimming: 9 bases; junction bases outside the gene matches: 1. The CDR3 contains 13 residues. CDR1 MNHEY and CDR2 SMNVEV come from the germline V gene (reference sequence).

V and J are TRBV27 and TRBJ2-7; D gene uncertain. Germline V CDR1 and CDR2: MNHEY, SMNVEV (reference sequence). The CDR3 totals 14 residues. V lost 2 bases and J 1 base, leaving 9 bases between the germline ends. In DNA form, the CDR3 reads TGTGCCAGCAGTTTAGGCTCAACTTCCTACGAGCAGTACTTC. It translates to CASSLGSTSYEQYF.

This chain uses TRBV5-1 with TRBJ1-4, with 9 bases lining up with TRBD1. V dropped 4 bases and J dropped 6; count of bases not matched to a gene: 13. The CDR3 has 17 amino acids. Per germline, CDR1 SGHRS and CDR2 YFSETQ. CDR3 residues: CASSRLNRGRGDEKLFF. CDR3 coding DNA: TGCGCCAGCAGCCGCCTTAACAGGGGGCGGGGGGATGAAAAACTGTTTTTT.

The J gene is TRBJ2-3, the V gene TRBV28; D ambiguous. Deletions cut 3 bases from V and 2 bases from J, with 12 bases between. CDR3 length equals 15 residues. CDR1 and CDR2 from the germline V gene are MDHEN and SYDVKM. In DNA form, the CDR3 reads TGTGCCAGCAGTTTGGCCGGGCGGCTCACAGATACGCAGTATTTT. Translating gives CASSLAGRLTDTQYF.

The chain links TRBV9 to TRBJ2-1; either TRBD1 or TRBD2 may fit D (6 bases each). Germline assignment: CDR1 SGDLS and CDR2 YYNGEE. Trimming cost V 7 bases and J 4 bases, with 21 bases left between them. This CDR3 comprises 16 residues. CDR3 nucleotides: TGTGCCAGCGGATCCTCAGGGCGGAGGGGGTACAATGAGCAGTTCTTC. It specifies CASGSSGRRGYNEQFF.

This clone appeared a single time. The chain employs TRBV28 and TRBJ2-3; TRBD2 matches 12 bases. The germline V gene has CDR1 MDHEN and CDR2 SYDVKM. V lost 5 bases to trimming and J lost 2 bases; unmatched junction nucleotides: 2. The CDR3 covers 15 residues. The CDR3 nucleotides are TGTGCCAGCAGTCGGACTAGCGGGAACACAGATACGCAGTATTTT. Encoded protein: CASSRTSGNTDTQYF.